This paragraph reports one TCR beta chain. Its antigen is as yet unknown. These data originate in a study of monozygotic twins with inflammatory bowel disease. The CDR3 sequence is 16 residues long. CDR1 is SEHNR, CDR2 FQNEAQ, per germline (reference sequence). Generation of cDNA took place in eight separate reactions per sample. Template switching added UMIs carrying a 6-nucleotide sample barcode. TCRdb re-called the 5' RACE reads and catalogs CDR3 proteins one per entry, DNA excluded. Seen in this sample are under 200,000 distinct CDR3 sequences; the ten most common clones hold over 2.5%. Study-level findings and limits: Distinct T cell subtypes could not be told apart. IBD patients share fewer clonotypes with other people than healthy twins do, especially with disease activity.

The sequence derives from a human donor with ulcerative colitis or Crohn's disease, or a healthy co-twin of an affected twin (not recorded which). Sequenced material: blood. The chain couples TRBV7-9 to TRBJ2-5. CDR3 region: CASSLWVGGPKETQYF.